The source of this T cell receptor beta chain is a study of blood T cells in healthy people across ages. Study-wide results and caveats: A roughly linear age-dependent decrease characterized TCR beta diversity per million T cells.

As regards this clonotype: Its matching antigen is unknown.

Primers used in a second PCR of about 6 to 12 cycles were a sample-barcoded 5' primer and a J-beta primer mix. Each cDNA molecule was tagged by a template-switch adaptor with 12 random nucleotides. MiXCR, applied by TCRdb to the 5' RACE reads, yields one record per CDR3 protein. The sample lists more than 650,000 distinct CDR3 sequences; about a fifth were seen once. The receptor was derived from a man between 65 and 80 years old in good health. What was sequenced was blood.

CDR3 protein: CSASRGENYGYTF. In DNA, the CDR3 is TGCAGTGCTAGTCGAGGGGAAAACTATGGCTACACCTTC. The chain joins TRBV20-1 to TRBJ1-2, with D possibly matching TRBD1 (5 bases). V dropped 3 bases and J dropped 2 bases, with 10 bases sitting between them. CDR1 is DFQATT, CDR2 SNEGSKA, per germline (reference sequence). The CDR3 is made up of 13 amino acids.